Below are 22 T cell receptor beta chains sequenced from a single sample in a study of T cells in Graves' hyperthyroidism and ophthalmopathy. RNA transcripts gave rise to amplified TCR beta CDR3 regions. TCR CDR3 underwent first-round RT-PCR with the HTBI primer set. Using its own MiXCR run on the multiplex PCR reads, TCRdb lists one record per CDR3 protein. The data hold fewer than 900,000 distinct CDR3 sequences, with 15% to 20% observed a single time. The sequenced sample was blood. Every receptor here comes from a man younger than 35 with Graves' hyperthyroidism.

The gene calls are TRBV9 and TRBJ2-1; D is perhaps TRBD1 (7 bases). Looked up from germline, CDR1 is SGDLS and CDR2 is YYNGEE. This CDR3 comprises 15 residues. V was clipped by 6 bases and J by 4 bases, with 17 bases between them. CDR3 sequence (DNA): TGTGCCAGCACCCAGGGGGGAGGCCAATACAATGAGCAGTTCTTC. Translated: CASTQGGGQYNEQFF.

This clonotype was seen at least ten times. The chain couples TRBV28 to TRBJ1-5; 11 nucleotides match TRBD1. Losses at the gene ends were 1 base for V and 4 bases for J; bases not matched to a gene: 12. The CDR3 has 19 amino acids. Germline loops: CDR1 MDHEN, CDR2 SYDVKM. The CDR3 region is CASSLSGRSGTGGNQPQHF. The CDR3 DNA reads TGTGCCAGCAGTTTATCGGGTCGTTCGGGGACAGGGGGGAATCAGCCCCAGCATTTT.

In the case of this clonotype: One junction end does not reproduce the germline sequence, and a read error may be involved. The chain combines TRBV28 with TRBJ1-5; no clear D gene. Germline lookup yields CDR1 MDHEN and CDR2 SYDVKM. This CDR3 region has 14 residues. The CDR3 bases are TGTGCCAGCAGTTTAATAGCGCGAAATCCGCCCCAGCATTTT. Protein sequence: CASSLIARNPPQHF.

The chain links TRBV7-8 to TRBJ2-2, with 7 positions matching TRBD2. The J segment lost 4 bases and the V segment lost 2 bases, leaving 10 bases of the junction unmatched. Germline lookup yields CDR1 SGHVS and CDR2 FQNEAQ. The CDR3 runs to 17 residues. CDR3 DNA sequence: TGTGCCAGCAGCTTACGGGATGCGGGAGTGGGCACCGGGGAGCTGTTTTTT. Translation gives CASSLRDAGVGTGELFF.

Ten or more counts support this clonotype. V and J are TRBV15 and TRBJ2-5; possibly TRBD2 for D (7 bases). V was pared by 5 bases and J by 2 bases, with 21 bases between. CDR3 length: 17 residues. Per germline, CDR1 LNHNV and CDR2 YYDKDF (reference sequence). The CDR3 region is CATSRTLPRGGQETQYF. DNA for the CDR3: TGTGCCACCAGCCGGACACTCCCTAGGGGGGGGCAAGAGACCCAGTACTTC.

The genes are TRBV2 and TRBJ2-1; D not certain. This CDR3 region has 13 residues. CDR1 is SNHLY, CDR2 FYNNEI, per germline. Trimming stripped 0 bases from V and 5 bases from J, with 5 bases between. CDR3 bases: TGTGCCAGCAGTGAAGCGCTGGACAATGAGCAGTTCTTC. Amino acid sequence: CASSEALDNEQFF.

At least ten counts were recorded for this clonotype. The chain is built from TRBV28 and TRBJ2-1, with 10 bases lining up with TRBD2. With 5 bases clipped from V and 2 bases from J, the junction kept 6 bases outside the gene matches. The CDR3 spans 16 residues. The V gene's germline CDR1 is MDHEN and CDR2 SYDVKM. This chain's CDR3 is CASSPFSGRPYNEQFF. The DNA of the CDR3 is TGTGCCAGCAGTCCTTTTAGCGGGAGGCCCTACAATGAGCAGTTCTTC.

V gene TRBV19 combines with J gene TRBJ2-7, with 10 bases identical to TRBD2. Germline V gene data show CDR1 as LNHDA and CDR2 as SQIVND (reference sequence). CDR3 length: 15 amino acids. Trimming removed 1 base from V and 7 bases from J; junction bases left unmatched: 7. The CDR3 spells CASSIVASGSREQYF. CDR3 sequence (DNA): TGTGCCAGTAGTATAGTAGCTAGCGGGAGTCGGGAGCAGTACTTC.

As regards this clonotype: Its ends do not fully match the called genes, so a read error is possible. This chain links TRBV6-5 with TRBJ2-7; 11 positions agree with TRBD2. Per the germline V gene, CDR1 is MNHEY and CDR2 is SVGAGI. CDR3 length: 20 amino acids. This CDR3 reads CASSHSALRLAGWRSYEQYF. The CDR3 DNA is TGTGCCAGCAGTCACTCGGCCTTAAGACTAGCGGGATGGAGGTCCTACGAGCAGTACTTC.

The chain has TRBV27 and TRBJ2-3; D is tentatively TRBD1 or TRBD2 (5 bases each). CDR3 length: 15 amino acids. Trimming cost V 6 bases and J 0 bases, with 13 bases left between them. CDR1 is MNHEY, CDR2 SMNVEV, per germline (reference sequence). The CDR3 DNA reads as TGTGCCAGCAGAAAACCGGGACCCAGCACAGATACGCAGTATTTT. Protein product: CASRKPGPSTDTQYF.

V and J are TRBV4-2 and TRBJ1-5, with 7 bases matching TRBD1. The CDR3 is 17 residues long. V lost 0 bases, J lost 1 base, and 6 bases stayed unmatched. CDR1 is LGHNA, CDR2 YNFKEQ, per germline. CDR3 sequence reads: CASSQDRAGGSNQPQHF. In DNA form, the CDR3 reads TGTGCCAGCAGCCAAGATCGGGCAGGGGGAAGCAATCAGCCCCAGCATTTT.

This clonotype was counted at least ten times. The chain joins TRBV20-1 to TRBJ2-3, with TRBD2 matching 9 bases. The germline gives CDR1 DFQATT, CDR2 SNEGSKA (reference sequence). There are 15 residues in the CDR3. V shed 8 bases and J 4 bases; nucleotides not matched to a gene: 13. This chain's CDR3 is CSPRGGREGPDTQYF. CDR3 in DNA: TGCAGTCCCCGGGGGGGGCGGGAGGGCCCAGATACGCAGTATTTT.

The J gene is TRBJ1-1, the V gene TRBV29-1, with D maybe TRBD1 (5 bases). Trimming stripped 0 bases from V and 0 bases from J, with 11 bases between. This CDR3 region has 15 residues. Germline V lookup: CDR1 SQVTM, CDR2 ANQGSEA. CDR3 loop: CSVEDLVGVNTEAFF. The CDR3 DNA sequence: TGCAGCGTTGAAGATCTTGTAGGGGTGAACACTGAAGCTTTCTTT.

This clonotype appeared many times. V and J are TRBV2 and TRBJ2-1, with TRBD2 as a possible D gene (7 bases). The germline V gene encodes CDR1 SNHLY and CDR2 FYNNEI. V gave up 9 bases and J gave up 3 bases, with 18 bases separating them. The CDR3 has 15 residues. The CDR3 sequence: CARGGGGSLYNEQFF. The CDR3 DNA follows: TGTGCCAGGGGGGGCGGCGGGAGCCTCTACAATGAGCAGTTCTTC. The complete variable domain, with remaining parts taken from reference TRBV2 and TRBJ2-1, reads EPEVTQTPSHQVTQMGQEVILRCVPISNHLYFYWYRQILGQKVEFLVSFYNNEISEKSEIFDDQFSVERPDGSNFTLKIRSTKLEDSAMYFCARGGGGSLYNEQFFGPGTRLTVL.

In its sample, this clonotype was seen a few times. This rearrangement joins TRBV20-1 to TRBJ2-1; 7 bases fit TRBD2. The CDR3 is made up of 13 amino acids. V dropped 6 bases and J dropped 9; count of bases not matched to a gene: 11. Looked up from germline, CDR1 is DFQATT and CDR2 is SNEGSKA (reference sequence). CDR3 sequence (DNA): TGCAGTGCCGCTGGGACTAAGGGAGGTGAGCAGTTCTTC. This codes for CSAAGTKGGEQFF.

At least ten counts were recorded for this clonotype. The rearrangement links TRBV12-3 or TRBV12-4 to TRBJ2-1; 13 nucleotides agree with TRBD2. The CDR3 runs 17 residues. J lost 6 bases, V lost 6 bases, and 11 bases had no gene match. The DNA for the CDR3 is TGTGCCAGCAGAATCGGGACTAGCGGGATTCCGTCCAATGAGCAGTTCTTC. This sequence encodes CASRIGTSGIPSNEQFF.

In its sample, this clonotype was seen a few times. The chain is built from TRBV6-1 and TRBJ2-1; TRBD1 is a possible D gene (6 bases). The germline V and J ends were trimmed by 6 bases and 7 bases, with 16 bases remaining between them. The length of the CDR3 is 14 residues. Germline V lookup: CDR1 MNHNS, CDR2 SASEGT. The CDR3 bases are TGTGCCAGCAGGTCTCGACAGGTCAGGAATGAGCAGTTCTTC. This codes for CASRSRQVRNEQFF.

V is TRBV20-1 and J is TRBJ2-7; TRBD2 might be the D (5 bases). Per the germline V gene, CDR1 is DFQATT and CDR2 is SNEGSKA (reference sequence). The CDR3 is made up of 14 amino acids. Trimming took 0 bases from V and 3 from J, leaving 12 bases between them. This chain's CDR3 is CSARDRRADYEQYF. CDR3 nucleotide sequence: TGCAGTGCTAGAGACAGGCGGGCTGACTACGAGCAGTACTTC.

V is TRBV7-9 and J is TRBJ2-1; 9 positions match TRBD2. Germline CDR1 is SEHNR and CDR2 is FQNEAQ (reference sequence). The CDR3 is made up of 16 amino acids. V shed 2 bases, J shed 5 bases, and the junction held 7 bases outside the gene matches. The CDR3 loop is CASSLLTSGSHNEQFF. CDR3 in DNA: TGTGCCAGCAGCTTACTGACTAGCGGATCCCACAATGAGCAGTTCTTC.

This clonotype appeared a single time. The genes are TRBV7-9 and TRBJ1-5, with a possible D match to TRBD1 (5 bases). This CDR3 has 14 amino acids. Germline V gene lookup returns CDR1 SEHNR and CDR2 FQNEAQ (reference sequence). The V and J ends lost 2 bases and 7 bases respectively, with 12 bases between them. DNA of the CDR3: TGTGCCAGCAGCTTAATGGGACTAGGCCAGCCCCAGCATTTT. It yields the protein CASSLMGLGQPQHF.

J is TRBJ2-7 and V is TRBV29-1, with D possibly being TRBD1 (5 bases). Between the trimmed V and J ends, which lost 6 bases and 2 bases, there was a span of 8 bases. Looked up from germline, CDR1 is SQVTM and CDR2 is ANQGSEA. There are 11 residues in the CDR3. The CDR3 is CSVREAYEQYF. The CDR3 nucleotides read TGCAGCGTCAGGGAAGCCTACGAGCAGTACTTC.

This clonotype was seen a few times. The rearrangement links TRBV28 to TRBJ1-2; unclear D gene. The CDR3 length is 14 residues. Between the trimmed V and J ends, which lost 3 bases and 3 bases, there was a span of 11 bases. Germline-derived CDR1 and CDR2 are MDHEN and SYDVKM. The CDR3 sequence is CASSLAHSDYGYTF. CDR3 DNA: TGTGCCAGCAGTTTGGCACACTCCGACTATGGCTACACCTTC.